These 11 T cell receptor beta chains originate from one sample sequenced in a study of T cells in Graves' hyperthyroidism and ophthalmopathy. There were TCR beta CDR3 regions amplified from RNA transcripts. With the HTBI primer set, the TCR CDR3 went through a first round of RT-PCR. TCRdb re-analysed the multiplex PCR reads in MiXCR, keeping a single row per CDR3 protein. Here the sample spans around 560,000 distinct CDR3 sequences, over 15% being singletons. Sequencing input: blood. The receptor set was obtained from a woman aged 18 to 35 with Graves' hyperthyroidism.

V and J are TRBV20-1 and TRBJ2-5, with TRBD2 matching over 8 bases. The V segment lost 5 bases and the J segment 1 base; nucleotides outside the gene matches: 6. CDR3 length: 14 residues. The germline V gene encodes CDR1 DFQATT and CDR2 SNEGSKA (reference sequence). The DNA for the CDR3 is TGCAGTGCTGGACTCACTAGCGGCCAAGAGACCCAGTACTTC. Its translation is CSAGLTSGQETQYF.

This clonotype was picked up a small number of times. CDR3 residues: CAIIQAGVPNEQFF. The CDR3, as DNA: TGTGCCATCATCCAAGCGGGAGTTCCAAATGAGCAGTTCTTC. The chain couples TRBV2 to TRBJ2-1, with 8 nucleotides matching TRBD2. There are 14 residues in the CDR3. J lost 7 bases, V lost 10 bases, and 12 bases had no gene match. Germline loops: CDR1 SNHLY, CDR2 FYNNEI.

This clonotype has more than one count but fewer than ten. The chain recombines TRBV4-3 with TRBJ1-1, with D perhaps TRBD1 (5 bases). Per the germline V gene, CDR1 is LGHNA and CDR2 is YSLEER. The V gene lost 0 bases and the J gene lost 5 bases, with 13 bases spanning the gap. This CDR3 contains 15 residues. CDR3 protein: CASSQDFRGLTEAFF. CDR3 DNA: TGCGCCAGCAGCCAAGATTTCCGGGGGTTGACTGAAGCTTTCTTT.

This clonotype was recorded at least ten times. The V call is TRBV28, the J call TRBJ1-1, with 7 bases aligning to TRBD1. There are 12 residues in the CDR3. Germline V lookup: CDR1 MDHEN, CDR2 SYDVKM. The J segment lost 11 bases and the V segment lost 8 bases, leaving 11 bases of the junction unmatched. The CDR3 nucleotides read TGTGCCAGCGGGGGAACAGGGGCGGGGGCTTTCTTT. Its translation is CASGGTGAGAFF.

This clonotype appeared many times. The chain uses TRBV11-2 and TRBJ2-5, with D tentatively TRBD1 (5 bases). The V end lost 5 bases, the J end lost 4 bases, and 11 bases lay between the germline ends. Germline-derived CDR1 and CDR2 are SGHAT and FQNNGV. CDR3 length: 13 residues. CDR3 DNA: TGTGCCAGCAGCGGGGCAACCGGAGAGACCCAGTACTTC. Amino acid sequence: CASSGATGETQYF.

This chain uses TRBV11-2 with TRBJ2-5, with D tentatively TRBD2 (5 bases). Germline-derived CDR1 and CDR2 are SGHAT and FQNNGV. The V and J ends lost 8 bases and 1 base respectively, with 14 bases between them. This CDR3 region has 14 residues. CDR3 protein: CASDVYSGQETQYF. CDR3 bases: TGTGCCAGCGACGTTTACAGCGGCCAAGAGACCCAGTACTTC.

This clonotype was seen at least ten times. The V gene is TRBV10-3, the J gene TRBJ2-3; D may be TRBD1 or TRBD2 (5 bases each). Germline V CDR1 and CDR2: ENHRY, SYGVKD. The CDR3 is 18 amino acids. Deletions cut 4 bases from V and 0 bases from J, with 20 bases between. CDR3 bases: TGTGCCATCAGTGGGTCCCGGGACGGACGTCTTAGCACAGATACGCAGTATTTT. Protein: CAISGSRDGRLSTDTQYF.

Note on this clonotype: Just one base apart from a much larger clone, this may be a read error. The chain uses TRBV18 and TRBJ1-1; 9 nucleotides agree with TRBD1. The CDR3 covers 12 residues. V shed 8 bases and J 11 bases; nucleotides not matched to a gene: 9. The germline CDR1 and CDR2 sequences are KGHSH and LQKENI. CDR3 coding DNA: TGTGCCAGCACAGCAAGACAGGGGGTGGCTTTCTTT. It specifies CASTARQGVAFF.

The chain links TRBV6-1 to TRBJ2-2, with D tentatively TRBD1 (6 bases). The ends were cut back, 5 bases at V and 1 base at J, with 11 bases in the middle. This CDR3 contains 15 residues. In germline, CDR1 is MNHNS, CDR2 SASEGT. As DNA, the CDR3 is TGTGCCAGCAGTCCACCGGACAGGAACACCGGGGAGCTGTTTTTT. Translated: CASSPPDRNTGELFF.

To note about this clonotype: At one boundary the junction diverges from the germline segment, which might be a read error. The chain employs TRBV6-1 and TRBJ2-7; TRBD2 might be the D (6 bases). CDR1 and CDR2 from the germline V gene are MNHNS and SASEGT. This CDR3 region has 16 residues. The chain's CDR3 is CASSQDRGTTTYEQYF. The CDR3 DNA sequence: TGCGCCAGCAGCCAAGATCGCGGGACGACTACCTACGAGCAGTACTTC.

This clonotype showed up just a few times. V gene TRBV12-3 or TRBV12-4 combines with J gene TRBJ1-4; 8 nucleotides line up with TRBD1. The V gene end was trimmed by 5 bases and the J gene end by 7 bases; junction bases not matched to a gene: 6. The length of the CDR3 is 14 residues. CDR3 nucleotide sequence: TGTGCCAGCAGTGACAGGGGAGTCGGTGAAAAACTGTTTTTT. Its protein product is CASSDRGVGEKLFF.